This TCR beta chain was identified in a study of blood T cell repertoires in COVID-19. Study-wide context: Samples representing acute and convalescent COVID-19 were sourced from the United States, Italy and Spain. PBMCs, B-cell-depleted T cells, or T cells provided the cDNA or gDNA that made up the material.

This CDR3 comprises 16 residues. Germline-derived CDR1 and CDR2 are SGHTA and FQGNSA. Trimming removed 4 bases from V and 6 bases from J, with 19 bases in between. As originally analysed: It was from reference gene primer amplification that nucleated cell counts were estimated. Sequenced by immunoSEQ multiplex PCR; TCRdb stores in-frame clones only, minus some. V and J calls and clone size are copied from that table; D and trimming were computed from the DNA. The sample records 200,000 to 250,000 clones, about 90% being singletons. The source of this sequence is a woman between 55 and 75 years old with acute or convalescent COVID-19. V and J are TRBV7-2 and TRBJ2-1; possible D gene TRBD2, 5 bases. The sequenced sample was peripheral blood. The CDR3 loop reads CASSSRRSGRGNEQFF. The DNA for the CDR3 is TGTGCCAGCAGCTCCCGGAGGTCGGGCCGCGGCAATGAGCAGTTCTTC.